What follows are 14 T cell receptor beta chains derived from one specimen sequenced in a study of cytomegalovirus exposure and HLA in healthy donors. It was with 60 Vbeta and 13 Jbeta primers that the PCR ran. TCRdb keeps only in-frame clones here, not all; method: immunoSEQ multiplex PCR. The data show 84,000 or so clones, over 75% seen once. Material for sequencing was PBMCs. The receptors originated from a man in his fifties or sixties in good health and CMV-seronegative.

In its sample, this clone was seen a few times. The gene calls are TRBV9 and TRBJ1-2; TRBD1 matches 9 bases. Trimming at V came to 4 bases and at J to 4 bases, leaving 11 bases not matched to a gene. Germline-derived CDR1 and CDR2 are SGDLS and YYNGEE. The CDR3 runs 16 residues. The CDR3 sequence: CASSPVSGDRAYGYTF. CDR3 in DNA: TGTGCCAGCAGCCCAGTTTCTGGGGACAGGGCCTATGGCTACACCTTC.

The chain employs TRBV10-3 and TRBJ2-2; the match to TRBD1 covers 9 bases. V was clipped by 7 bases and J by 3 bases; unmatched bases: 3. Germline CDR1 is ENHRY and CDR2 is SYGVKD. This CDR3 comprises 14 residues. DNA of the CDR3: TGTGCCATCACCCGGGACAGGGACACCGGGGAGCTGTTTTTT. Amino acid sequence: CAITRDRDTGELFF.

The chain employs TRBV11-2 and TRBJ2-2, with a possible D match to TRBD2 (6 bases). CDR1 is SGHAT, CDR2 FQNNGV, per germline. The CDR3 consists of 17 residues. V was clipped by 5 bases and J by 1 base, with 17 bases between them. For the CDR3, the DNA is TGTGCCAGCAGCACCCGGGGTGGCGGGGTGAACACCGGGGAGCTGTTTTTT. It is translated as CASSTRGGGVNTGELFF.

The genes are TRBV5-1 and TRBJ2-7; 8 bases map to TRBD2. Germline-derived CDR1 and CDR2 are SGHRS and YFSETQ. V lost 0 bases, J lost 2 bases, and 10 bases stayed unmatched. CDR3 length: 17 amino acids. CDR3 residues: CASSLAELRGAPYEQYF. The CDR3 region has the DNA TGCGCCAGCAGCTTGGCTGAGTTGCGGGGGGCACCCTACGAGCAGTACTTC. The full variable domain, completed using reference TRBV5-1 and TRBJ2-7, is KAGVTQTPRYLIKTRGQQVTLSCSPISGHRSVSWYQQTPGQGLQFLFEYFSETQRNKGNFPGRFSGRQFSNSRSEMNVSTLELGDSALYLCASSLAELRGAPYEQYFGPGTRLTVT.

The chain links TRBV2 to TRBJ2-3; D not resolved. The V and J ends lost 5 bases and 5 bases respectively, with 8 bases between them. Per the germline V gene, CDR1 is SNHLY and CDR2 is FYNNEI. This CDR3 region has 12 residues. CDR3 nucleotide sequence: TGTGCCAGCAGTACAAACCGAGATACGCAGTATTTT. Its translation: CASSTNRDTQYF.

This chain joins TRBV30 and TRBJ1-1; possible D gene TRBD1, 5 bases. This CDR3 is built from 15 residues. CDR1 and CDR2 (germline): GTSNPN, SVGIG (reference sequence). Trimming pared 4 bases from V and 0 bases from J, leaving 15 bases between. CDR3 amino acids: CAWNKDISMNTEAFF. The CDR3 DNA follows: TGTGCCTGGAACAAGGACATTTCAATGAACACTGAAGCTTTCTTT.

This chain uses TRBV6-1 with TRBJ2-3; D gene unclear. This CDR3 is built from 12 residues. Germline CDR1 reads MNHNS; CDR2 reads SASEGT. Trimming shortened V by 1 base and J by 10 bases, and 9 bases separated the two germline ends. This CDR3 reads CASSEVARSQYF. The CDR3 coding sequence is TGTGCCAGCAGTGAAGTGGCCAGGTCGCAGTATTTT.

This chain joins TRBV7-2 and TRBJ2-1; the match to TRBD2 covers 7 bases. This CDR3 is built from 12 residues. In germline, CDR1 is SGHTA, CDR2 FQGNSA. The trim removed 7 bases at V and 6 bases at J, leaving 3 bases unmatched. The CDR3 reads CASTPGGNEQFF. The CDR3 DNA sequence: TGTGCCAGCACCCCGGGGGGCAATGAGCAGTTCTTC. Using reference TRBV7-2 and TRBJ2-1 for the parts outside the CDR3, the full variable domain is GAGVSQSPSNKVTEKGKDVELRCDPISGHTALYWYRQSLGQGLEFLIYFQGNSAPDKSGLPSDRFSAERTGGSVSTLTIQRTQQEDSAVYLCASTPGGNEQFFGPGTRLTVL.

The CDR3 region is CASSDLQGDTQYF. CDR3 nucleotide sequence: TGCGCCAGCAGTGATCTCCAGGGGGATACGCAGTATTTT. The V call is TRBV5-1, the J call TRBJ2-3, with D perhaps matching TRBD1 (6 bases). Germline V gives CDR1 SGHRS, CDR2 YFSETQ. This CDR3 is 13 amino acids long. V was pared by 5 bases and J by 6 bases, with 13 bases between.

The table lists this clone with a few counts. This chain connects TRBV28 to TRBJ1-5, with 8 bases lining up with TRBD1. V dropped 10 bases and J dropped 4; count of bases not matched to a gene: 18. This CDR3 is 17 amino acids long. Germline V gene sequence: CDR1 MDHEN, CDR2 SYDVKM. The CDR3 coding sequence is TGTGCCACCACACCCCCCCGGGGACAGGCCTCTAATCAGCCCCAGCATTTT. It encodes CATTPPRGQASNQPQHF.

This chain uses TRBV21-1 with TRBJ2-1; the table names TRBD1, a call not compared with the DNA. TRBV21-1 constitutes a pseudogene. The CDR3 totals 15 residues. The CDR3 nucleotides read TGTGCCAGCAGCCCGAGGGGGTCCCCCTACAATGAGCAGTTCTTC. It translates to CASSPRGSPYNEQFF.

This clone appeared a single time. This rearrangement joins TRBV2 to TRBJ1-5, with unresolved D. V was shortened by 4 bases and J by 6 bases, with 13 bases between the two germline ends. This CDR3 is 14 amino acids long. Germline-derived CDR1 and CDR2 are SNHLY and FYNNEI. Here the CDR3 DNA reads TGTGCCAGCAGTGGCCGAGGAGGCGGTCAGCCCCAGCATTTT. This encodes CASSGRGGGQPQHF.

This clone was seen a single time. The gene calls are TRBV7-2 and TRBJ2-5; TRBD2 might be the D (5 bases). TRBJ2-7 explains the end of the DNA better; the J call may be wrong. The CDR3 has 14 amino acids. The germline CDR1 and CDR2 sequences are SGHTA and FQGNSA. The CDR3 reads CASSLDSRSYEQYF. The CDR3, as DNA: TGTGCCAGCAGCCTGGACTCTCGTTCCTACGAGCAGTACTTC.

The chain is built from TRBV6-5 and TRBJ2-3; D gene ambiguous. Germline V gene lookup returns CDR1 MNHEY and CDR2 SVGAGI. CDR3 size: 14 residues. V was shortened by 2 bases and J by 6 bases, with 12 bases between the two germline ends. The CDR3 DNA sequence: TGTGCCAGCAGTTACGCGGCGTCCGGGGATACGCAGTATTTT. Translated, it gives CASSYAASGDTQYF.